This is a list of T cell receptor beta chains from one sample in a study of Graves' ophthalmopathy and Graves' hyperthyroidism. One entry per CDR3 protein results from TCRdb running MiXCR on the multiplex PCR reads. This sample has 600,000 to 650,000 distinct CDR3 sequences, with 22% found just once. Material: peripheral blood. The receptors were gathered from a woman between 18 and 29 years old with stable Graves' hyperthyroidism. Some clones in this sample may be carry-over from other donors' samples. The CDR3 runs from the conserved cysteine through the conserved F or W. A D gene is named only where the DNA matches it firmly. Clone size is given for some rows only: seen once, a few or many times, or a class if the clone is expanded.

cdr3_aa,cdr3_nt,j_call,d_call,v_call,clone_size
CASSVRDNQPQHF,TGTGCCAGCAGTGTTAGAGATAATCAGCCCCAGCATTTT,TRBJ1-5,NA,TRBV2,many
CASSSTEGQFHYGYTF,TGTGCCAGCAGTTCCACTGAGGGACAGTTTCACTATGGCTACACCTTC,TRBJ1-2,TRBD1,TRBV28,few
CASSLAFRGRDPDTQYF,TGTGCCAGCAGCTTAGCGTTCAGGGGGCGCGATCCAGATACGCAGTATTTT,TRBJ2-3,TRBD1,TRBV7-6,many
CASSLLGRITEAFF,TGTGCCAGCAGTTTACTGGGGCGAATCACTGAAGCTTTCTTT,TRBJ1-1,NA,TRBV27,many
CSVGDINSNQPQHF,TGCAGCGTCGGGGACATTAATAGCAATCAGCCCCAGCATTTT,TRBJ1-5,NA,TRBV29-1,NA
CSGRQANYGYTF,TGCAGTGGCCGACAGGCTAACTATGGCTACACCTTC,TRBJ1-2,NA,TRBV20-1,many
CASSLRGGLQNTGELFF,TGTGCCAGCAGCTTAAGGGGGGGCCTACAGAACACCGGGGAGCTGTTTTTT,TRBJ2-2,NA,TRBV7-3,many
CASRSVDRMNTEAFF,TGTGCCAGCAGATCCGTCGACAGAATGAACACTGAAGCTTTCTTT,TRBJ1-1,NA,TRBV27,many
CASASSGGGQETQYF,TGTGCCAGCGCGTCCAGCGGGGGAGGCCAAGAGACCCAGTACTTC,TRBJ2-5,TRBD2,TRBV6-5,many
CATSPSGTVGRLNSPLHF,TGTGCCACCAGCCCATCAGGGACAGTGGGCCGCCTTAATTCACCCCTCCACTTT,TRBJ1-6,TRBD1,TRBV27,NA
CSAPPGANYGYTF,TGCAGTGCTCCCCCGGGAGCTAACTATGGCTACACCTTC,TRBJ1-2,NA,TRBV20-1,NA
CSVENAQNTEAFF,TGCAGCGTTGAAAATGCACAGAACACTGAAGCTTTCTTT,TRBJ1-1,NA,TRBV29-1,few
CSAARGYTGELFF,TGCAGCGCTGCTCGGGGGTACACCGGGGAGCTGTTTTTT,TRBJ2-2,NA,TRBV29-1,NA
CASSEAGGFSGTEFGYGYTF,TGTGCCAGCAGTGAAGCGGGGGGTTTTTCCGGGACAGAGTTTGGCTATGGCTACACCTTC,TRBJ1-2,TRBD1,TRBV2,once
CAWSAWGYSNYGYTF,TGTGCCTGGAGCGCTTGGGGGTACTCTAACTATGGCTACACCTTC,TRBJ1-2,NA,TRBV30,NA
CASRQDGGLVEQYF,TGTGCCAGCAGACAGGATGGGGGTTTAGTCGAGCAGTACTTC,TRBJ2-7,NA,TRBV7-2,many
CASSIDSRGLQETQYF,TGCGCCAGCAGCATAGACTCCAGGGGACTCCAAGAGACCCAGTACTTC,TRBJ2-5,NA,TRBV5-1,NA
CASPGQHLYGYTF,TGTGCCAGCCCGGGACAGCACCTCTATGGCTACACCTTC,TRBJ1-2,TRBD1,TRBV19,NA
CASNPLTSDERDGELFF,TGTGCCAGCAACCCTCTGACTAGCGACGAACGGGACGGGGAGCTGTTTTTT,TRBJ2-2,TRBD2,TRBV6-1,many
CASSAGQPNQPQHF,TGTGCCAGTTCCGCGGGACAGCCCAATCAGCCCCAGCATTTT,TRBJ1-5,TRBD1,TRBV6-1,few
CASGLAGVAETQYF,TGTGCCAGCGGCCTAGCGGGAGTCGCGGAGACCCAGTACTTC,TRBJ2-5,TRBD2,TRBV12-3/TRBV12-4,many
CASTRTGDEQYF,TGTGCCAGCACCAGAACAGGGGACGAGCAGTACTTC,TRBJ2-7,TRBD1,TRBV6-1,few
CASSAASDQETQYF,TGTGCCAGCAGCGCAGCTAGCGATCAAGAGACCCAGTACTTC,TRBJ2-5,NA,TRBV6-1,many
CSATPRGQKVNYGYTF,TGCAGTGCTACTCCGCGAGGACAGAAAGTTAACTATGGCTACACCTTC,TRBJ1-2,NA,TRBV20-1,many
CASSEVGTGLWPQHF,TGTGCCAGCAGTGAAGTTGGGACGGGCCTTTGGCCCCAGCATTTT,TRBJ1-5,NA,TRBV6-1,many
CASSLRPRRGREADIQYF,TGTGCCAGCAGCTTAAGACCCCGCCGGGGGCGCGAGGCGGACATTCAGTACTTC,TRBJ2-4,NA,TRBV7-8,few
CASSLWTDTGELFF,TGTGCCAGCAGCTTATGGACAGACACCGGGGAGCTGTTTTTT,TRBJ2-2,NA,TRBV7-2,few
CASSITPTGMNTEAFF,TGCGCCAGCAGCATCACGCCGACAGGGATGAACACTGAAGCTTTCTTT,TRBJ1-1,TRBD1,TRBV5-1,once
CASSEDGGGSYEQYF,TGTGCCAGCAGTGAAGACGGGGGGGGCTCCTACGAGCAGTACTTC,TRBJ2-7,TRBD2,TRBV6-1,once
CASGRGGGAEAFF,TGTGCCAGCGGGCGTGGGGGAGGCGCTGAAGCTTTCTTT,TRBJ1-1,NA,TRBV6-5,many
CASSFSDTNEQYF,TGTGCCAGCAGCTTTTCGGACACCAACGAGCAGTACTTC,TRBJ2-7,NA,TRBV12-3/TRBV12-4,NA
CASSYSRGSGELFF,TGTGCCAGCAGTTACTCCAGAGGGTCCGGGGAGCTGTTTTTT,TRBJ2-2,NA,TRBV6-5,many
CASTIGGDLNYGYTF,TGTGCCAGTACGATTGGGGGCGATCTCAACTATGGCTACACCTTC,TRBJ1-2,NA,TRBV19,many
CAWSDPPGEQYF,TGTGCCTGGAGTGACCCTCCGGGGGAGCAGTACTTC,TRBJ2-7,NA,TRBV30,many
CASSLGHFNQPQHF,TGTGCCAGCAGTCTGGGACATTTCAATCAGCCCCAGCATTTT,TRBJ1-5,NA,TRBV12-3/TRBV12-4,many
CASSGGGPQHF,TGTGCCAGCAGTGGGGGGGGGCCCCAGCATTTT,TRBJ1-5,NA,TRBV2,many
CASSYSIRGDTGELFF,TGTGCCAGCAGTTACTCGATCAGGGGGGACACCGGGGAGCTGTTTTTT,TRBJ2-2,NA,TRBV6-2/TRBV6-3,NA
CASRLGGDYEQYF,TGTGCCAGCAGATTGGGCGGGGACTACGAGCAGTACTTC,TRBJ2-7,NA,TRBV25-1,few
CASTSGVQGARPQHF,TGTGCCAGCACCTCCGGGGTTCAGGGGGCAAGACCCCAGCATTTT,TRBJ1-5,TRBD1,TRBV6-1,many
CASIEGSGVKETQYF,TGCGCCAGCATAGAAGGGAGTGGGGTGAAAGAGACCCAGTACTTC,TRBJ2-5,NA,TRBV5-1,few
CSARKPKETQYF,TGCAGTGCTAGAAAGCCAAAAGAGACCCAGTACTTC,TRBJ2-5,NA,TRBV20-1,many
CASSTRDRGGETQYF,TGTGCCAGCAGTACCCGGGACAGGGGTGGGGAGACCCAGTACTTC,TRBJ2-5,TRBD1,TRBV12-3/TRBV12-4,few
CASSTQGRANYGYTF,TGTGCCAGTAGTACTCAGGGACGGGCTAACTATGGCTACACCTTC,TRBJ1-2,NA,TRBV19,many
CASRASTGSQETQYF,TGTGCCAGCAGAGCGTCGACAGGCTCCCAAGAGACCCAGTACTTC,TRBJ2-5,NA,TRBV28,many
CASSLRQKNTGELFF,TGCGCCAGCAGCTTGCGACAGAAGAACACCGGGGAGCTGTTTTTT,TRBJ2-2,NA,TRBV5-1,few
CASRPQGWGETQYF,TGTGCCAGCAGGCCTCAGGGTTGGGGAGAGACCCAGTACTTC,TRBJ2-5,NA,TRBV12-3/TRBV12-4,NA
CASSDVVPGELFF,TGTGCCAGCAGCGACGTTGTCCCCGGGGAGCTGTTTTTT,TRBJ2-2,NA,TRBV7-2,few
CASSNKGGGYNQPQHF,TGTGCCAGCAGTAATAAAGGGGGGGGCTACAATCAGCCCCAGCATTTT,TRBJ1-5,NA,TRBV12-3/TRBV12-4,NA
CSARKGLAGVVTGETQYF,TGCAGTGCTAGGAAGGGACTAGCGGGAGTAGTAACGGGCGAGACCCAGTACTTC,TRBJ2-5,TRBD2,TRBV20-1,NA
CASNSNLAKNIQYF,TGTGCCAGCAACAGTAACCTAGCCAAAAACATTCAGTACTTC,TRBJ2-4,NA,TRBV28,NA
CASSLYLTGMNTEAFF,TGTGCCAGCAGCTTATATCTGACAGGGATGAACACTGAAGCTTTCTTT,TRBJ1-1,TRBD1,TRBV11-2,NA
CASSAVPYEQYF,TGTGCCAGCAGCGCGGTACCCTACGAGCAGTACTTC,TRBJ2-7,NA,TRBV7-9,few